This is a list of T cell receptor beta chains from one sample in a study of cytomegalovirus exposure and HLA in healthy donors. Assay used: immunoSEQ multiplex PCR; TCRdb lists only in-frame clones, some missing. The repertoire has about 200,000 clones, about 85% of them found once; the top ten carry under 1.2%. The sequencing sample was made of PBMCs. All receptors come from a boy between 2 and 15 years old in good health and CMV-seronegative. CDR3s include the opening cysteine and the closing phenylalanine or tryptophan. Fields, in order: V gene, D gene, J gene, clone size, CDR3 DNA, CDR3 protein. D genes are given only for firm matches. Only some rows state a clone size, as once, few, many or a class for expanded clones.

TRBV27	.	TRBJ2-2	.	TGTGCCAGCAGTCCCTTGCTTCCGGGGGTCACCGGGGAGCTGTTTTTT	CASSPLLPGVTGELFF
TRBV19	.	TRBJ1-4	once	TGTGCCAGTAGTATAGTCGCGGACTCTAATGAAAAACTGTTTTTT	CASSIVADSNEKLFF
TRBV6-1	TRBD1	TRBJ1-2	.	TGTGCCAGCCCAGGGGGGAAGGACTATGGCTACACCTTC	CASPGGKDYGYTF
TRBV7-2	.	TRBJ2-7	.	TGTGCCAGCAGCCTCCGTATTGACAGGCGGTACGAGCAGTACTTC	CASSLRIDRRYEQYF
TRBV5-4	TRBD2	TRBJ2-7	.	TGTGCCAGCAGCTGGGGCGGCGGGGGCTCCTACGAGCAGTACTTC	CASSWGGGGSYEQYF
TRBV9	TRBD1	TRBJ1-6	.	TGTGCCAGCAGCGTCGTAGGGGGCCCCTATAATTCACCCCTCCACTTT	CASSVVGGPYNSPLHF
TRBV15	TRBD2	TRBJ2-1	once	TGTGCCACCAGCAGAGACGGTGGCGGGAGGCCGAACAATGAGCAGTTCTTC	CATSRDGGGRPNNEQFF
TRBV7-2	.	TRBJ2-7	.	TGTGCCAGCAGCTTAGACGCCCCTAGCCCCGTAGCTGGGTACGAGCAGTACTTC	CASSLDAPSPVAGYEQYF
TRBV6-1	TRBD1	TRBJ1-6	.	TGTGCCAGCAGTAAGGACAGGCTTTATAATTCACCCCTCCACTTT	CASSKDRLYNSPLHF
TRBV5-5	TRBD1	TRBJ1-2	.	TGTGCCAGCAGCTTGGCGGGACAGGGGGCGGTGGGCTACACCTTC	CASSLAGQGAVGYTF
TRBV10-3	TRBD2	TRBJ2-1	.	TGTGCCATCAAACGGGAGGCCGAACACAATGAGCAGTTCTTC	CAIKREAEHNEQFF
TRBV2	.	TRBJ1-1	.	TGTGCCAGCTCCCGCTCGCACCTAGACACTGAAGCTTTCTTT	CASSRSHLDTEAFF
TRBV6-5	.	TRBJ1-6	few	TGTGCCAGCAGAGCTAGGGTGGGAGGATCACCCCTCCACTTT	CASRARVGGSPLHF
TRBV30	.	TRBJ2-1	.	TGTGCCTGGAGCCAGGGGTCCCACAACAATGAGCAGTTCTTC	CAWSQGSHNNEQFF
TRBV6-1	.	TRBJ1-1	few	TGTGCCAGCAGTGAAGACGGGGGGGCAGGGAACACTGAAGCTTTCTTT	CASSEDGGAGNTEAFF
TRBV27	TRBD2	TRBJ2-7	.	TGTGCCAGCAGTCCCCCTAGCGGGAGGGGACAGTCCTACGAGCAGTACTTC	CASSPPSGRGQSYEQYF
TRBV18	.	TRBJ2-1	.	TGTGCCAGCTCACCACCCTCAGCGACCGGCTCCTACAATGAGCAGTTCTTC	CASSPPSATGSYNEQFF
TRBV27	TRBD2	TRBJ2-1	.	TGTGCCAGCAGTTTAGGCCGGGGGGGTTCCCGTGAGCAGTTCTTC	CASSLGRGGSREQFF
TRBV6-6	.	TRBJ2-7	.	TGTGCCAGCAGTTACTCGGGGGGCGAGCAGTACTTC	CASSYSGGEQYF
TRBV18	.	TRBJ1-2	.	TGTGCCAGCTCACCGTTGGCCGTACCCTATGGCTACACCTTC	CASSPLAVPYGYTF
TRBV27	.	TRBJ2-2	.	TGTGCCAGCAGCTCTTCAGGCGGGGAGCTGTTTTTT	CASSSSGGELFF
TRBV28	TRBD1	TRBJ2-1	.	TGTGCCAGCAGGCTACAGGGGGCGCCGAGGGGTGAGCAGTTCTTC	CASRLQGAPRGEQFF
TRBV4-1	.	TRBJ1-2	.	TGCGCCAGCAGCCACTATACAGGGATGGGTTCGGGCTACACCTTC	CASSHYTGMGSGYTF
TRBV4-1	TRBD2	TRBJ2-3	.	TGCGCCAGCAGCCAAGATTCTAGCGGGGGTGGGGATACGCAGTATTTT	CASSQDSSGGGDTQYF
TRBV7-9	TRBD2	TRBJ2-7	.	TGTTCCAGCAGCCGAATAGCGGGAGGGCCATTAGACTACGAGCAGTACTTC	CSSSRIAGGPLDYEQYF
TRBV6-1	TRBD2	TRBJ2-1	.	TGTGCCAGCAGTGAACGGGAGCGGGGGGCCAACAATGAGCAGTTCTTC	CASSERERGANNEQFF
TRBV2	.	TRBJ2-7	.	TGTGCCAGCAGTTTCCAGACAACATCCTACGAGCAGTACTTC	CASSFQTTSYEQYF
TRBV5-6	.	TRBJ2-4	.	TGTGCCAGCAGCTTGCTTGGGACATCGGTTGACATTCAGTACTTC	CASSLLGTSVDIQYF
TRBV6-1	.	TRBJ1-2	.	TGTGCCAGCGGGGACATCGGCGGCTACACCTTC	CASGDIGGYTF
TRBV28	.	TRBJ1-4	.	TGTGCCAGCAGCCTGACCGGGGGGAGAAAACTGTTTTTT	CASSLTGGRKLFF
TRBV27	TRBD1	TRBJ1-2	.	TGTGCCAGCAGGACAGGGAATGGCTACACCTTC	CASRTGNGYTF
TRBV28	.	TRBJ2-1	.	TGTGCCAGCGGGCAATTGAACTCCTACAATGAGCAGTTCTTC	CASGQLNSYNEQFF
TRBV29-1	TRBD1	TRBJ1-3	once	TGCAGCGTTCTTGGGACAGGGGATAGCTCTGGAAACACCATATATTTT	CSVLGTGDSSGNTIYF
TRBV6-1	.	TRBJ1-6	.	TGTGCCAGCAGTTATTGGCGGAAGAATTCACCCCTCCACTTT	CASSYWRKNSPLHF
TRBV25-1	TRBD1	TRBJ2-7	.	TGTGCCAGCAGTGAGGGGGACAGCCCCTACTTC	CASSEGDSPYF
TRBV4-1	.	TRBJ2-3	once	TGCGCCAGCAGCAGAACCCCCGACTCCTCTAATACGCAGTATTTT	CASSRTPDSSNTQYF
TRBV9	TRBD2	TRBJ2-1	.	TGTGCCAGCAGTCCGCGCCTAGCGGGTTCATACAATGAGCAGTTCTTC	CASSPRLAGSYNEQFF
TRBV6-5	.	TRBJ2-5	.	TGTGCCAGCACTTTCAGCGGGGAGACCCAGTACTTC	CASTFSGETQYF
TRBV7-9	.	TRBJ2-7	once	TGTGCCAGCAGCTTAGTGGGGGCCCTCTCCTACGAGCAGTACTTC	CASSLVGALSYEQYF
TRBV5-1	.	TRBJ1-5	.	TGCGCCAGCAGCTTGACGAGTAATCAGCCCCAGCATTTT	CASSLTSNQPQHF
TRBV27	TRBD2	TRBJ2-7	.	TGTGCCAGCAGTTTATTAACTAGCGGGGGACCCTACGAGCAGTACTTC	CASSLLTSGGPYEQYF
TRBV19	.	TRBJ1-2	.	TGTGCCAGTAGTGTGACGGCCGAGGATTACTATGGCTACACCTTC	CASSVTAEDYYGYTF
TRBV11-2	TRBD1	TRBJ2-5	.	TGTGCCAGCAGCTTAGTTGGACAGGGGTTGGGAGAGACCCAGTACTTC	CASSLVGQGLGETQYF
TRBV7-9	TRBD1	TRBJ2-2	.	TGTTCCAGCAGCTTGCCGGGACAGGGGGCCCTACAGAACACCGGGGAGCTGTTTTTT	CSSSLPGQGALQNTGELFF
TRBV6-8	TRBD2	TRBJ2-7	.	TGTGCCAGCAGTTACGGGAGGGCTAGCGGGGGGACCTCCTACGAGCAGTACTTC	CASSYGRASGGTSYEQYF
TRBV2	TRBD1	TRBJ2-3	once	TGTGCCAGCAGCGGACAGGATCCGCTTTTT	CASSGQDPLF
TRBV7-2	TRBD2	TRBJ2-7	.	TGTGCCAGCAGCTTGCGGCTAGCGGGGGGGTATATTAGCTCCTACGAGCAGTACTTC	CASSLRLAGGYISSYEQYF
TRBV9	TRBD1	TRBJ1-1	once	TGTGCCAGCAGCACCCATACACAGGGGGCCCCGAACACTGAAGCTTTCTTT	CASSTHTQGAPNTEAFF
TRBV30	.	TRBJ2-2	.	TGTGCCTGTACTCCCGACACCGGGGAGCTGTTTTTT	CACTPDTGELFF
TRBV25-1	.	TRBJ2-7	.	TGTGCCAACACGTCAGTACCCTCCTACGAGCAGTACTTC	CANTSVPSYEQYF
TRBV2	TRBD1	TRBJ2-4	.	TGTGCCAGCAGGACCGGGACAGGGGAATGGGAAAACATTCAGTACTTC	CASRTGTGEWENIQYF
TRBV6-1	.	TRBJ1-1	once	TGTGCCAGCAGTGACAGGGAGGGCACTGAGGCTTTCTTT	CASSDREGTEAFF
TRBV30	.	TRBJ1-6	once	TGTGCCTGGAGTGTCGGCGGCGTACCCCTCCACTTT	CAWSVGGVPLHF
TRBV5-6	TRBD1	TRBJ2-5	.	TGTGCCAGCAGCCCTGACAGGGATGTGGAAGAGACCCAGTACTTC	CASSPDRDVEETQYF